The clone carrying this T cell receptor (beta chain) occurred once. The antigen remains undetermined. Sequencing was performed with immunoSEQ multiplex PCR; in TCRdb, only in-frame clones are kept and a portion is missing. The sample carries tens of thousands of clones, 84% recorded once. Trimming stripped 4 bases from V and 4 bases from J, with 20 bases between. Germline V gives CDR1 KGHSH, CDR2 LQKENI. This CDR3 comprises 17 residues. The sample comes from a study of T cell responses to AZD1222 COVID-19 vaccine. Findings and caveats of the study: Elevations in Spike-specific TCR breadth and depth followed administration of two AZD1222 doses. Donors, mostly white British, included more females; clonal diversity was possibly underestimated.

The chain links TRBV18 to TRBJ2-1; the D gene could be TRBD1 or TRBD2 (5 bases each). The source was peripheral blood, collected on day 0 of AZD1222 vaccination. The source of this sequence is an adult in good health. The CDR3 protein is CASSRGPQGERYNEQFF. The DNA for the CDR3 is TGTGCCAGCTCACGGGGCCCGCAGGGCGAGCGGTACAATGAGCAGTTCTTC.